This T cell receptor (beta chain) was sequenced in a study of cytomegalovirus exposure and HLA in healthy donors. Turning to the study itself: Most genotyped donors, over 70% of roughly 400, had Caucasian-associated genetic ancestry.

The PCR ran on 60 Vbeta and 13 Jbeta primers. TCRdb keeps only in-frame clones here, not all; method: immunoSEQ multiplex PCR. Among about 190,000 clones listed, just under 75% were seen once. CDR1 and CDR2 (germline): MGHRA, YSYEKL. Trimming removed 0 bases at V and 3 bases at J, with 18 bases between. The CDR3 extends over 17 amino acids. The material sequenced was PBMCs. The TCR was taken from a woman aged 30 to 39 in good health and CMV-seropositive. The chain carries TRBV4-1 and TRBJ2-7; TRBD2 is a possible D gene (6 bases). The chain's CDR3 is CASSQDLSRGLFYEQYF. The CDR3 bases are TGCGCCAGCAGCCAAGATCTTAGTAGGGGACTTTTCTACGAGCAGTACTTC.